This TCR beta chain was documented in a study of blood T cell repertoires in COVID-19. The length of the CDR3 is 14 residues. Trimming took 6 bases from V and 5 from J; bases not matched to a gene: 5. Per germline, CDR1 LGHDT and CDR2 YNNKEL (reference sequence). Here immunoSEQ multiplex PCR was the method, and the copy in TCRdb shows in-frame clones only, minus some. This table holds over 300,000 clones, around 83% found once. The source material was peripheral blood. The sequence derives from a woman in her 50s with acute or convalescent COVID-19. The genes are TRBV3-1 (or the pseudogene TRBV3-2) and TRBJ2-2, with 8 bases aligning to TRBD2. The CDR3 DNA sequence: TGTGCCAGCAGATCACTAGCGGAGACCGGGGAGCTGTTTTTT. Amino acid sequence: CASRSLAETGELFF.